This entry features one T cell receptor (beta chain) sequence. The antigen is not known. The source of the sample is a study of lymphopenia after photon versus proton radiotherapy. Profiled with immunoSEQ multiplex PCR; TCRdb holds only in-frame clones, not every one. Counted here are about 58,000 clones, about four fifths occurring once; the ten biggest clones make up 2.1%. Losses at the gene ends were 5 bases for V and 6 bases for J; bases not matched to a gene: 3. Germline lookup yields CDR1 SGHAT and CDR2 FQDESV (reference sequence). This CDR3 is 12 amino acids long. General study points: Under photons, naive T cells and diversity fell while effector/memory populations rose. In patients who died, overall survival fell as post-nadir TCR diversity dropped more. Post-nadir diversity loss with photons came from oligoclonal expansion, particularly CD8+ Temra cells.

The rearrangement links TRBV11-1 to TRBJ2-7; 8 bases agree with TRBD1. The sequence came from a man aged 60 to 75 with pancreatic cancer. The sample was peripheral blood, taken from a patient treated with proton-based radiotherapy. The CDR3 nucleotides are TGTGCCAGCAGCAAAACAGGGGGCGAGCAGTACTTC. Translation gives CASSKTGGEQYF.